This passage covers 6 T cell receptor beta chains from one sample sequenced in a study of T cells expressing NK-cell markers. No DNA is given; TCRdb re-called the 5' RACE reads and lists each CDR3 protein once. Found here are over 150,000 distinct CDR3 sequences; the top ten clones hold around 35%. The sequencing input was blood T cells: a sorted CD56 or NKG2C T cell subset, CD4+ or CD8+ T cells, or bulk PBMC T cells (not recorded which). The receptor set was obtained from a woman aged 45-65 years in good health.

V and J are TRBV7-9 and TRBJ2-5. The CDR3 contains 11 residues. Per germline, CDR1 SEHNR and CDR2 FQNEAQ (reference sequence). CDR3 amino acids: CASSAQETQYF. The whole variable domain, filled in from reference TRBV7-9 and TRBJ2-5, reads DTGVSQNPRHKITKRGQNVTFRCDPISEHNRLYWYRQTLGQGPEFLTYFQNEAQLEKSRLLSDRFSAERPKGSFSTLEIQRTEQGDSAMYLCASSAQETQYFGPGTRLLVL.

The genes are TRBV2 and TRBJ2-3; TCRdb indicates TRBD2, and absent DNA this call remains unverified. The CDR3 spans 15 residues. Germline V gene sequence: CDR1 SNHLY, CDR2 FYNNEI. This chain's CDR3 is CASLPYAGLTDTQYF.

CDR3 sequence: CASRSSGLAGGDEQFF. This chain joins TRBV2 and TRBJ2-1; the D call from TCRdb, TRBD2, cannot be confirmed without DNA. CDR1 is SNHLY, CDR2 FYNNEI, per germline. The CDR3 has 16 amino acids.

The chain recombines TRBV14 with TRBJ1-1. The CDR3 runs to 14 residues. CDR1 and CDR2 from the germline V gene are SGHDN and FVKESK. CDR3 sequence: CASSQDGEWVEAFF.

The chain uses TRBV6-5 and TRBJ2-5; TCRdb names TRBD2, which stays unverified in the absence of DNA. CDR3 length: 15 residues. CDR1 and CDR2 from the germline V gene are MNHEY and SVGAGI. This chain's CDR3 is CASTVYSGIVETQYF.

The V and J genes are TRBV7-8 and TRBJ1-1; TCRdb selects TRBD1, and the lack of DNA leaves this call unchecked. CDR1 is SGHVS and CDR2 is FQNEAQ in the germline V gene. CDR3 length: 15 amino acids. CDR3 sequence reads: CASSEFTGMGTEAFF. Looking up the rest from reference TRBV7-8 and TRBJ1-1 gives the full variable domain: GAGVSQSPRYKVAKRGQDVALRCDPISGHVSLFWYQQALGQGPEFLTYFQNEAQLDKSGLPSDRFFAERPEGSVSTLKIQRTQQEDSAVYLCASSEFTGMGTEAFFGQGTRLTVV.